This entry lists 5 T cell receptor beta chains sequenced from one sample in a study of T cells in localized non-small cell lung cancer. Assay: immunoSEQ multiplex PCR; the TCRdb copy retains only in-frame clones and omits some. The sample includes 70,000 to 100,000 clones, 75% to 85% of them seen just once. The sample was peripheral blood, taken before any cancer treatment. All receptors derive from a female donor at least 60 years old with stage I lung adenocarcinoma.

This clone was recorded only once. The sample contains more than one DNA sequence encoding this CDR3. The genes are TRBV4-3 and TRBJ1-1; D is uncertain. V gave up 0 bases and J gave up 5 bases, with 7 bases separating them. This CDR3 has 13 residues. CDR1 is LGHNA and CDR2 is YSLEER in the germline V gene. CDR3 in DNA: TGCGCCAGCAGCCAAGATTCGGGGACTGAAGCTTTCTTT. Translation: CASSQDSGTEAFF.

This chain connects TRBV7-8 to TRBJ1-5; no definite D call. In germline, CDR1 is SGHVS, CDR2 FQNEAQ. The CDR3 runs to 14 residues. V was shortened by 3 bases and J by 5 bases, with 11 bases between the two germline ends. The CDR3 DNA follows: TGTGCCAGCAGCTTTAGGCTTGGGGATCAGCCCCAGCATTTT. It translates to CASSFRLGDQPQHF.

The chain employs TRBV7-2 and TRBJ2-3; 8 nucleotides agree with TRBD2. This CDR3 has 15 residues. Trimming cost V 2 bases and J 2 bases; bases outside gene matches: 3. CDR1 SGHTA and CDR2 FQGNSA come from the germline V gene. CDR3 amino acids: CASSLQAGVTDTQYF. CDR3 in DNA: TGTGCCAGCAGCTTACAAGCGGGGGTCACAGATACGCAGTATTTT.

The chain carries TRBV9 and TRBJ2-1, with 13 bases lining up with TRBD2. V was clipped by 2 bases and J by 5 bases; unmatched bases: 7. The germline V gene encodes CDR1 SGDLS and CDR2 YYNGEE. This CDR3 is 17 amino acids long. CDR3 sequence: CASSVGLAGEIHNEQFF. The CDR3 bases are TGTGCCAGCAGCGTCGGACTAGCGGGGGAAATCCACAATGAGCAGTTCTTC.

The rearrangement uses TRBV5-1 and TRBJ1-2, with 10 bases aligning to TRBD1. Germline trimming cut 6 bases from V and 1 base from J; bases unmatched to any gene: 15. There are 18 residues in the CDR3. CDR1 is SGHRS and CDR2 is YFSETQ in the germline V gene. CDR3 region: CASTKIPLDRGINYGYTF. DNA for the CDR3: TGCGCCAGCACCAAGATTCCCCTGGACAGGGGGATTAACTATGGCTACACCTTC.